The 29 T cell receptor beta chains reported below all come from one sample, sequenced in a study of molecular identifiers for immune sequencing clone quantification. TCRdb reprocessed the PCR reads with MiXCR, giving one entry per CDR3 protein. The table lists some 59,000 distinct CDR3 sequences, approximately 25% of them singletons. Sequencing was performed on naive CD8+ T cells from blood, with Jurkat cell RNA spiked in. Subset noted: FACS-sorted CD8+CD4-CCR7+CD45RA+ naive T cells. The receptors shown here come from a human donor in good health. Some libraries in this study had Jurkat cell RNA spiked in.

The CDR3: CASSQDGGGASGELFF. In DNA, the CDR3 is TGCGCCAGCAGCCAAGACGGCGGGGGGGCCTCCGGGGAGCTGTTTTTT. This chain uses TRBV4-1 with TRBJ2-2, with 9 bases fitting TRBD2. This CDR3 region has 16 residues. Trimming took 0 bases from V and 6 from J; bases not matched to a gene: 5. CDR1 and CDR2 (germline): MGHRA, YSYEKL.

V usage is TRBV20-1 and J usage is TRBJ1-3; no firm D call. V shed 4 bases and J shed 1 base, with 5 bases lying between them. Germline-derived CDR1 and CDR2 are DFQATT and SNEGSKA (reference sequence). CDR3 length: 12 residues. CDR3 in DNA: TGCAGTGCTACGGAGTCTGGAAACACCATATATTTT. Amino acids: CSATESGNTIYF.

On this clonotype itself: A much larger clone lies a single base off, so this may be a read error. This chain joins TRBV7-9 and TRBJ2-7, with D unclear. CDR3 size: 11 residues. In germline, CDR1 is SEHNR, CDR2 FQNEAQ (reference sequence). The CDR3 region is CASSRSYEHYF. CDR3 nucleotides: TGTGCCAGCAGCCGATCCTACGAGCATTACTTC.

This clonotype showed up many times. The chain uses TRBV3-1 and TRBJ2-3; D uncertain. CDR3 length: 12 residues. Germline CDR1 reads LGHDT; CDR2 reads YNNKEL (reference sequence). The V gene lost 1 base and the J gene lost 5 bases, with 4 bases spanning the gap. The CDR3 DNA reads as TGTGCCAGCAGCCAAGCTGGAGATACGCAGTATTTT. This gives the protein CASSQAGDTQYF.

Comment on this clonotype: This may arise from a read error, as a much more abundant clone is one base away. The chain uses TRBV7-2 and TRBJ1-5, with D unclear. This CDR3 has 15 residues. V was trimmed by 5 bases and J by 7 bases, leaving 18 bases between them. CDR1 and CDR2 (germline): SGHTA, FQGNSA. CDR3 in amino acids: CASSPSYPSGQPQHF. CDR3 DNA: TGTGCCAGCAGCCCAAGTTACCCTTCGGGGCAGCCCCAGCATTTT.

The chain combines TRBV19 with TRBJ2-1, with D unclear. The V gene lost 3 bases and the J gene lost 2 bases, with 11 bases spanning the gap. The CDR3 is 15 residues long. The V gene's germline CDR1 is LNHDA and CDR2 SQIVND (reference sequence). The CDR3 nucleotides are TGTGCCAGTAGTATTAGTTCATACCCCTACAATGAGCAGTTCTTC. Translated: CASSISSYPYNEQFF.

This clonotype came up many times. Written as DNA, the CDR3 is TGTGCCAGCAGTGTAACAGAGAGCACAGATACGCAGTATTTT. It translates to CASSVTESTDTQYF. The J gene is TRBJ2-3, the V gene TRBV6-5; D ambiguous. The CDR3 loop spans 14 amino acids. Trimming pared 5 bases from V and 0 bases from J, leaving 9 bases between. Germline V gene lookup returns CDR1 MNHEY and CDR2 SVGAGI.

A remark on this clonotype: A single base separates this from a much larger clone, so it may be a read error. V usage is TRBV7-2 and J usage is TRBJ2-7; D gene unclear. Trimming pared 8 bases from V and 3 bases from J, leaving 17 bases between. The length of the CDR3 is 14 residues. Germline CDR1 reads SGHTA; CDR2 reads FQGNSA. In DNA form, the CDR3 reads TGTGCCAGCGGCCCCTTGCCGACTTTCTACGAGCAGTACTTC. It yields the protein CASGPLPTFYEQYF. Full variable domain (rest looked up from reference TRBV7-2 and TRBJ2-7): GAGVSQSPSNKVTEKGKDVELRCDPISGHTALYWYRQSLGQGLEFLIYFQGNSAPDKSGLPSDRFSAERTGGSVSTLTIQRTQQEDSAVYLCASGPLPTFYEQYFGPGTRLTVT.

Turning to this clonotype: This may be a read error, as it is one base from a much larger clone. The conserved final phenylalanine or tryptophan is absent from the CDR3, which likely points to a read error. The V and J genes are TRBV7-9 and TRBJ2-7; tentatively, D is TRBD2 (5 bases). This CDR3 is built from 15 residues. The germline gives CDR1 SEHNR, CDR2 FQNEAQ (reference sequence). The ends were cut back, 2 bases at V and 0 bases at J, with 11 bases in the middle. The chain's CDR3 is CASSLLATSSYEQYL. CDR3 sequence (DNA): TGTGCCAGCAGCTTATTAGCGACAAGCTCCTACGAGCAGTACCTC.

V and J are TRBV6-2 or TRBV6-3 and TRBJ1-2; 7 bases match TRBD1. Per the germline V gene, CDR1 is MNHEY and CDR2 is SVGEGT. The CDR3 loop spans 14 amino acids. The V and J ends lost 6 bases and 4 bases, in that order; junction bases with no gene match: 8. The DNA for the CDR3 is TGTGCCAGCAGCACGACAGGGATCAGCTATGGCTACACCTTC. It is translated as CASSTTGISYGYTF.

As to this clonotype: This may come from a read error, since a much larger clone is one base off. The CDR3 coding sequence is TGTGCCAGCAGCTCCCCGGGACTAGCCTACGAGAAGTACTTC. The encoded protein is CASSSPGLAYEKYF. The J gene is TRBJ2-7, the V gene TRBV7-2, with TRBD2 matching 9 bases. This CDR3 region has 14 residues. Germline V gene sequence: CDR1 SGHTA, CDR2 FQGNSA.

Turning to this clonotype: A read error is possible here, since a much larger clone lies one base away. The chain is built from TRBV20-1 and TRBJ2-3; maybe TRBD2 (5 bases). Per the germline V gene, CDR1 is DFQATT and CDR2 is SNEGSKA (reference sequence). The CDR3 extends over 14 amino acids. The CDR3 spells CSTRGQAHRYTQYF. DNA of the CDR3: TGCAGTACTAGAGGGCAGGCCCATAGGTATACGCAGTATTTT.

This clonotype came up many times. V is TRBV6-1 and J is TRBJ1-1; D is unclear. In germline, CDR1 is MNHNS, CDR2 SASEGT. The CDR3 spans 13 residues. V was trimmed by 7 bases and J by 5 bases, leaving 14 bases between them. The DNA of the CDR3 is TGTGCCAGCAACCCAATAGCGGGGACTGAAGCTTTCTTT. As protein: CASNPIAGTEAFF.

This clonotype appeared many times. The CDR3 loop is CASSDEDFLNQPQHF. CDR3 nucleotide sequence: TGTGCCAGCAGCGATGAGGACTTCCTTAATCAGCCCCAGCATTTT. This sequence joins TRBV7-9 and TRBJ1-5; D gene ambiguous. Germline V lookup: CDR1 SEHNR, CDR2 FQNEAQ (reference sequence). V was trimmed by 5 bases and J by 4 bases, leaving 15 bases between them. The CDR3 contains 15 residues.

This clonotype has at least ten counts. The CDR3 DNA sequence: TGTGCCAGCAGTTGGCGGGGGGCCGCCGAGCAGTACTTC. It is translated as CASSWRGAAEQYF. The chain combines TRBV28 with TRBJ2-7; 8 bases line up with TRBD2. CDR1 MDHEN and CDR2 SYDVKM come from the germline V gene. The J segment lost 6 bases and the V segment lost 4 bases, leaving 5 bases of the junction unmatched. The CDR3 sequence is 13 residues long.

There are many counts of this clonotype. This chain uses TRBV7-2 with TRBJ1-2, with 8 bases matching TRBD1. The germline CDR1 and CDR2 sequences are SGHTA and FQGNSA. V shed 1 base, J shed 1 base, and the junction held 5 bases outside the gene matches. The CDR3 contains 16 residues. For the CDR3, the DNA is TGTGCCAGCAGCTTAGACAGGGACAGGATTAACTATGGCTACACCTTC. Amino acids: CASSLDRDRINYGYTF.

As for this clonotype: Given a much more abundant clone one base away, this may be a read error. V gene TRBV5-1 combines with J gene TRBJ2-3, with 10 positions matching TRBD2. Germline CDR1 and CDR2: SGHRS and YFSETQ. There are 16 residues in the CDR3. The CDR3: CASSLSASGSDDTQCF. CDR3 nucleotide sequence: TGCGCCAGCAGCTTGTCGGCTAGCGGGAGTGACGATACGCAGTGTTTT.

This clonotype was counted at least ten times. The J gene is TRBJ2-5, the V gene TRBV20-1; 8 nucleotides agree with TRBD2. CDR3 length equals 19 residues. Germline V gives CDR1 DFQATT, CDR2 SNEGSKA (reference sequence). The V and J ends lost 0 bases and 0 bases, in that order; junction bases with no gene match: 15. The DNA for the CDR3 is TGCAGTGCTAGAGATTGGACGGGCGCGGGGGGTCGGTACCAAGAGACCCAGTACTTC. Amino acid sequence: CSARDWTGAGGRYQETQYF.

This clonotype has more than one count but fewer than ten. This chain uses TRBV20-1 with TRBJ1-1; D gene unclear. Germline CDR1 reads DFQATT; CDR2 reads SNEGSKA (reference sequence). This CDR3 is built from 15 residues. Trimming removed 0 bases at V and 0 bases at J, with 11 bases between. CDR3 in DNA: TGCAGTGCTAGAGATTACGCCTCTCTGAACACTGAAGCTTTCTTT. The encoded protein is CSARDYASLNTEAFF.

This clonotype was found many times. The V gene is TRBV4-3, the J gene TRBJ1-3, with D perhaps matching TRBD1 (5 bases). The CDR3 has 15 amino acids. Per the germline V gene, CDR1 is LGHNA and CDR2 is YSLEER. V lost 4 bases and J 0 bases, leaving 10 bases between the germline ends. CDR3 coding DNA: TGCGCCAGCAGCCTGGACACCGACTCTGGAAACACCATATATTTT. It encodes CASSLDTDSGNTIYF.

This clonotype was seen ten or more times. This chain connects TRBV7-9 to TRBJ2-7; 10 bases fit TRBD2. The CDR3 is 16 residues long. V shed 4 bases and J 4 bases; nucleotides not matched to a gene: 10. CDR1 is SEHNR, CDR2 FQNEAQ, per germline (reference sequence). DNA of the CDR3: TGTGCCAGCAGCTCGCTAGCGGGAGTGGGTAGGTACGAGCAGTACTTC. Protein: CASSSLAGVGRYEQYF.

The chain couples TRBV27 to TRBJ1-6, with D possibly being TRBD1 (5 bases). V was shortened by 11 bases and J by 5 bases, with 16 bases between the two germline ends. CDR1 is MNHEY and CDR2 is SMNVEV in the germline V gene (reference sequence). CDR3 length equals 14 residues. CDR3 residues: CASRPGRDNSPLHF. The CDR3 region has the DNA TGTGCCTCCCGCCCCGGCAGGGATAATTCACCCCTCCACTTT.

This clonotype came up many times. V usage is TRBV9 and J usage is TRBJ1-2; D not certain. The V and J ends lost 0 bases and 0 bases respectively, with 9 bases between them. The CDR3 totals 15 residues. Germline V CDR1 and CDR2: SGDLS, YYNGEE. The CDR3 DNA sequence: TGTGCCAGCAGCGTAGCTGCGGGTTCTAACTATGGCTACACCTTC. Its translation is CASSVAAGSNYGYTF.

At least ten counts were recorded for this clonotype. The rearrangement links TRBV7-9 to TRBJ2-3, with 9 bases matching TRBD1. J was trimmed by 3 bases and V by 2 bases; bases with no gene match: 6. Germline CDR1 is SEHNR and CDR2 is FQNEAQ (reference sequence). There are 16 residues in the CDR3. The CDR3 region has the DNA TGTGCCAGCAGCTTAACGAGGACAGGGGTGACAGATACGCAGTATTTT. This codes for CASSLTRTGVTDTQYF.

In its sample, this clonotype was seen many times. Compared with germline, one end of the junction differs, possibly owing to a read error. The rearrangement links TRBV7-7 to TRBJ2-2; D may be TRBD1 or TRBD2 (5 bases each). This CDR3 is 15 amino acids long. CDR1 and CDR2 from the germline V gene are SSHAT and FNYEAQ (reference sequence). CDR3 residues: CASSLGLGVGGELFF. For the CDR3, the DNA is TGTGCTAGCAGCTTAGGGCTGGGGGTCGGCGGGGAGCTGTTTTTT.

About this clonotype: One base away lies a much larger clone, so this may be a sequencing read error. The chain has TRBV4-2 and TRBJ1-1; D remains ambiguous. V was pared by 2 bases and J by 3 bases, with 16 bases between. The CDR3 is 16 amino acids. CDR1 is LGHNA and CDR2 is YNFKEQ in the germline V gene. Written as DNA, the CDR3 is TGTGCCAGCAGCCAACCCTACTGGACTGAGTACACTGAAGCTTTCTTT. It yields the protein CASSQPYWTEYTEAFF.

This clonotype was detected ten times or more. The rearrangement uses TRBV6-5 and TRBJ2-3; D gene unclear. Between the trimmed V and J ends, which lost 0 bases and 0 bases, there was a span of 13 bases. Germline-derived CDR1 and CDR2 are MNHEY and SVGAGI. The CDR3 loop spans 17 amino acids. CDR3 DNA sequence: TGTGCCAGCAGTTACTCACGCTGGTACTCTAGCACAGATACGCAGTATTTT. Translating gives CASSYSRWYSSTDTQYF.

Points on this clonotype: This may stem from a read error, because a much larger clone lies one nucleotide away. The chain employs TRBV6-5 and TRBJ1-1, with D hard to call. Trimming cost V 10 bases and J 1 base, with 10 bases left between them. The CDR3 is made up of 12 amino acids. Per the germline V gene, CDR1 is MNHEY and CDR2 is SVGAGI. The CDR3 DNA reads TGTGCCAAGGTCAGTCCGAACACTGAAGCTTTCTTT. This sequence encodes CAKVSPNTEAFF.

Points on this clonotype: At one end the junction does not follow the germline gene, possibly because of a read error. The chain combines TRBV7-9 with TRBJ2-5, with D unresolved. Germline V gene sequence: CDR1 SEHNR, CDR2 FQNEAQ (reference sequence). This CDR3 has 14 residues. The CDR3 protein is CASSGPPAAETQSF. For the CDR3, the DNA is TGTGCCAGCAGCGGTCCCCCAGCTGCTGAGACCCAGTCCTTC.